This TCR beta chain was recovered during a study of control samples from healthy donors and cancer patients. Method: immunoSEQ multiplex PCR; TCRdb's copy keeps in-frame clones and lacks some. The sample yields around 80,000 clones, 70% to 90% seen once. Trimming pared 3 bases from V and 1 base from J, leaving 15 bases between. The germline V gene has CDR1 LGHDT and CDR2 YNNKEL (reference sequence). This CDR3 spans 16 amino acids. The chain is built from TRBV3-1 (or the pseudogene TRBV3-2) and TRBJ1-1; D unresolved. The sequencing input was blood. This TCR was sampled from a man aged 45-60 years in good health. The DNA for the CDR3 is TGTGCCAGCAGCCAGTGGACGGGAAAGGGGAACACTGAAGCTTTCTTT. It translates to CASSQWTGKGNTEAFF.